Listed below are T cell receptor beta chains from one sample, sequenced in a study of blood T cell repertoires in COVID-19. Measured with immunoSEQ multiplex PCR; TCRdb has only the in-frame clones, and not every one. The table shows about 240,000 clones, with 81% occurring only once. Sequencing was done on a sample of peripheral blood. These TCRs come from a woman aged 80 or over with COVID-19, enrolled during active disease. Both conserved end residues are part of each CDR3. Fields, in order: CDR3 protein, CDR3 DNA, V gene, D gene, J gene, clone size. The D gene is left open where the match is weak. Expanded clones are given a class, and other clones once, few, many or no size at all.

CDR3 protein: CASNQRGTGNTIYF
CDR3 DNA: TGTGCCAGCAACCAAAGGGGGACTGGAAACACCATATATTTT
V gene: TRBV3-1/TRBV3-2
D gene: NA
J gene: TRBJ1-3
clone size: NA

CDR3 protein: CASTKTGGTEAFF
CDR3 DNA: TGTGCCAGCACGAAGACAGGGGGCACTGAAGCTTTCTTT
V gene: TRBV12-3/TRBV12-4
D gene: TRBD1
J gene: TRBJ1-1
clone size: NA

CDR3 protein: CASRKTGIGANVLTF
CDR3 DNA: TGTGCCAGCAGAAAAACAGGGATTGGGGCCAACGTCCTGACTTTC
V gene: TRBV28
D gene: NA
J gene: TRBJ2-6
clone size: NA

CDR3 protein: CASSGGQYQPQHF
CDR3 DNA: TGTGCCAGCAGCGGAGGACAGTACCAGCCCCAGCATTTT
V gene: TRBV27
D gene: NA
J gene: TRBJ1-5
clone size: NA

CDR3 protein: CASSQVGEYTF
CDR3 DNA: TGTGCCAGCAGCCAAGTGGGCGAATACACCTTC
V gene: TRBV3-1/TRBV3-2
D gene: NA
J gene: TRBJ1-2
clone size: NA

CDR3 protein: CASSQRENYGYTF
CDR3 DNA: TGTGCCAGCAGCCAACGGGAAAACTATGGCTACACCTTC
V gene: TRBV3-1/TRBV3-2
D gene: NA
J gene: TRBJ1-2
clone size: NA

CDR3 protein: CASSFALTSGGAYNEQFF
CDR3 DNA: TGCGCCAGCAGCTTTGCATTGACTAGCGGGGGCGCTTACAATGAGCAGTTCTTC
V gene: TRBV5-1
D gene: TRBD2
J gene: TRBJ2-1
clone size: NA

CDR3 protein: CASSPTTWAGQETQYF
CDR3 DNA: TGTGCCAGCAGTCCCACGACCTGGGCAGGTCAAGAGACCCAGTACTTC
V gene: TRBV5-6
D gene: NA
J gene: TRBJ2-5
clone size: NA

CDR3 protein: CASSYRDSGETQYF
CDR3 DNA: TGTGCCAGCAGCTACCGGGACTCAGGAGAGACCCAGTACTTC
V gene: TRBV3-1/TRBV3-2
D gene: NA
J gene: TRBJ2-5
clone size: NA

CDR3 protein: CASSSTEYTGELFF
CDR3 DNA: TGTGCCAGCAGCTCCACAGAGTACACCGGGGAGCTGTTTTTT
V gene: TRBV11-2
D gene: NA
J gene: TRBJ2-2
clone size: NA

CDR3 protein: CATTGTGTTGELFF
CDR3 DNA: TGTGCCACCACCGGGACAGGGACCACCGGGGAGCTGTTTTTT
V gene: TRBV3-1/TRBV3-2
D gene: TRBD1
J gene: TRBJ2-2
clone size: NA

CDR3 protein: CASRRGGAGGYTF
CDR3 DNA: TGTGCCAGCAGGCGAGGGGGGGCGGGTGGCTACACCTTC
V gene: TRBV6-5
D gene: NA
J gene: TRBJ1-2
clone size: NA

CDR3 protein: CASARQSFSNQPQHF
CDR3 DNA: TGTGCCAGCGCCAGACAGAGCTTTAGCAATCAGCCCCAGCATTTT
V gene: TRBV19
D gene: NA
J gene: TRBJ1-5
clone size: NA

CDR3 protein: CASSQHQDRVSEQYF
CDR3 DNA: TGTGCCAGCAGTCAACACCAGGACAGGGTGTCCGAGCAGTACTTC
V gene: TRBV6-6
D gene: TRBD1
J gene: TRBJ2-7
clone size: NA

CDR3 protein: CASSSWDKQETQYF
CDR3 DNA: TGTGCCAGCAGCTCCTGGGACAAACAAGAGACCCAGTACTTC
V gene: TRBV11-3
D gene: NA
J gene: TRBJ2-5
clone size: NA

CDR3 protein: CASSQDSGSGLLSYEQYF
CDR3 DNA: TGTGCCAGCAGCCAAGATAGCGGTAGCGGGCTCCTCTCCTACGAGCAGTACTTC
V gene: TRBV3-1/TRBV3-2
D gene: TRBD2
J gene: TRBJ2-7
clone size: NA

CDR3 protein: CASSGTDRVNEQYF
CDR3 DNA: TGTGCCAGCAGTGGGACCGACAGGGTCAACGAGCAGTACTTC
V gene: TRBV28
D gene: TRBD1
J gene: TRBJ2-7
clone size: NA

CDR3 protein: CASSRGLAGYYNEQFF
CDR3 DNA: TGTGCCAGCAGCCGCGGACTAGCGGGTTACTACAATGAGCAGTTCTTC
V gene: TRBV4-2
D gene: TRBD2
J gene: TRBJ2-1
clone size: NA

CDR3 protein: CASTPLRGNEQFF
CDR3 DNA: TGTGCCAGTACCCCCTTGCGAGGTAATGAGCAGTTCTTC
V gene: TRBV19
D gene: NA
J gene: TRBJ2-1
clone size: NA

CDR3 protein: CASGLGDSNQPQHF
CDR3 DNA: TGTGCCAGCGGACTAGGGGATAGCAATCAGCCCCAGCATTTT
V gene: TRBV7-9
D gene: NA
J gene: TRBJ1-5
clone size: NA

CDR3 protein: CASSWDRGPNTEAFF
CDR3 DNA: TGTGCCAGCAGCTGGGACAGGGGACCTAACACTGAAGCTTTCTTT
V gene: TRBV11-2
D gene: TRBD1
J gene: TRBJ1-1
clone size: NA

CDR3 protein: CAWSGLAGVRETQYF
CDR3 DNA: TGTGCCTGGAGTGGACTAGCGGGAGTACGGGAGACCCAGTACTTC
V gene: TRBV30
D gene: TRBD2
J gene: TRBJ2-5
clone size: NA

CDR3 protein: CASTGTGGVQPQHF
CDR3 DNA: TGTGCCAGCACCGGGACAGGGGGGGTCCAGCCCCAGCATTTT
V gene: TRBV19
D gene: TRBD1
J gene: TRBJ1-5
clone size: NA

CDR3 protein: CASSSAQGVNTEAFF
CDR3 DNA: TGTGCCAGCAGCTCTGCTCAGGGGGTAAACACTGAAGCTTTCTTT
V gene: TRBV5-4
D gene: TRBD1
J gene: TRBJ1-1
clone size: NA

CDR3 protein: CASSPKDGGRNIQYF
CDR3 DNA: TGTGCCAGCAGCCCAAAAGACGGGGGGAGAAACATTCAGTACTTC
V gene: TRBV7-2
D gene: TRBD2
J gene: TRBJ2-4
clone size: NA

CDR3 protein: CASSGQSPTF
CDR3 DNA: TGTGCCAGCAGCGGACAGAGTCCCACCTTC
V gene: TRBV3-1/TRBV3-2
D gene: NA
J gene: TRBJ1-2
clone size: NA

CDR3 protein: CASSKNQPQHF
CDR3 DNA: TGTGCCAGCAGCAAAAATCAGCCCCAGCATTTT
V gene: TRBV28
D gene: NA
J gene: TRBJ1-5
clone size: NA

CDR3 protein: CASSDPGQGRLNEKLFF
CDR3 DNA: TGTGCCAGCAGTGACCCGGGACAGGGACGGCTTAATGAAAAACTGTTTTTT
V gene: TRBV25-1
D gene: TRBD1
J gene: TRBJ1-4
clone size: NA

CDR3 protein: CATTLLTVGGETQYF
CDR3 DNA: TGTGCCACCACGCTACTGACAGTTGGAGGGGAGACCCAGTACTTC
V gene: TRBV28
D gene: NA
J gene: TRBJ2-5
clone size: NA

CDR3 protein: CASSSGTSGGELFF
CDR3 DNA: TGTGCCAGCAGCTCTGGGACTAGCGGGGGGGAGCTGTTTTTT
V gene: TRBV7-3
D gene: TRBD2
J gene: TRBJ2-2
clone size: NA

CDR3 protein: CAWSVGAGGLSGVSYNEQFF
CDR3 DNA: TGTGCCTGGAGTGTGGGGGCAGGGGGGCTTAGCGGGGTGTCCTACAATGAGCAGTTCTTC
V gene: TRBV30
D gene: NA
J gene: TRBJ2-1
clone size: NA

CDR3 protein: CASSQGSSGGYNEQFF
CDR3 DNA: TGCGCCAGCAGCCAAGGATCTAGCGGGGGCTACAATGAGCAGTTCTTC
V gene: TRBV4-1
D gene: TRBD2
J gene: TRBJ2-1
clone size: NA

CDR3 protein: CAWSNTYGYTF
CDR3 DNA: TGTGCCTGGAGTAACACCTATGGCTACACCTTC
V gene: TRBV30
D gene: NA
J gene: TRBJ1-2
clone size: NA

CDR3 protein: CASTLLNTEAFF
CDR3 DNA: TGTGCCAGCACCCTTCTAAACACTGAAGCTTTCTTT
V gene: TRBV12-3/TRBV12-4
D gene: NA
J gene: TRBJ1-1
clone size: NA

CDR3 protein: CASSLQVQETQYF
CDR3 DNA: TGTGCCAGCAGCTTACAGGTACAAGAGACCCAGTACTTC
V gene: TRBV7-9
D gene: NA
J gene: TRBJ2-5
clone size: NA

CDR3 protein: CASSQGVREGHDEQFF
CDR3 DNA: TGTGCCAGCAGCCAAGGGGTGAGGGAGGGTCACGATGAGCAGTTCTTC
V gene: TRBV11-2
D gene: TRBD2
J gene: TRBJ2-1
clone size: NA

CDR3 protein: CASSQVLYQETQYF
CDR3 DNA: TGTGCCAGCAGCCAAGTACTGTACCAAGAGACCCAGTACTTC
V gene: TRBV4-2
D gene: NA
J gene: TRBJ2-5
clone size: once

CDR3 protein: CASSQTGGGGTGELFF
CDR3 DNA: TGTGCCAGCAGCCAAACGGGGGGCGGTGGCACCGGGGAGCTGTTTTTT
V gene: TRBV14
D gene: NA
J gene: TRBJ2-2
clone size: NA

CDR3 protein: CAWSYGVSNQPQHF
CDR3 DNA: TGTGCCTGGAGTTACGGGGTGAGCAATCAGCCCCAGCATTTT
V gene: TRBV30
D gene: NA
J gene: TRBJ1-5
clone size: NA

CDR3 protein: CASSLQGASNEKLFF
CDR3 DNA: TGTGCCAGCAGCCTCCAGGGGGCATCTAATGAAAAACTGTTTTTT
V gene: TRBV5-4
D gene: TRBD1
J gene: TRBJ1-4
clone size: NA

CDR3 protein: CASSLTLAGVGGGSIQYF
CDR3 DNA: TGTGCCAGCAGCCTAACCCTAGCGGGAGTAGGCGGCGGAAGCATTCAGTACTTC
V gene: TRBV7-6
D gene: TRBD2
J gene: TRBJ2-4
clone size: NA

CDR3 protein: CASSLDRVQETQYF
CDR3 DNA: TGCGCCAGCAGCTTGGACAGGGTCCAAGAGACCCAGTACTTC
V gene: TRBV5-1
D gene: NA
J gene: TRBJ2-5
clone size: NA

CDR3 protein: CSASFRQGALMNTEAFF
CDR3 DNA: TGCAGTGCTAGTTTCCGACAGGGGGCCCTAATGAACACTGAAGCTTTCTTT
V gene: TRBV20-1
D gene: TRBD1
J gene: TRBJ1-1
clone size: few